This T cell receptor beta chain was found in a study of T cells in localized non-small cell lung cancer. Assay: immunoSEQ multiplex PCR; the TCRdb copy retains only in-frame clones and omits some. In the table there are roughly 33,000 clones, roughly 90% of which are singletons. The CDR3 contains 15 residues. Trimming took off 5 bases at V and 5 bases at J, with 18 bases between the two ends. Looked up from germline, CDR1 is SNHLY and CDR2 is FYNNEI. The chain couples TRBV2 to TRBJ2-5, with D possibly TRBD2 on 7 matching bases. Sequenced material: peripheral blood, taken before any cancer treatment. The sequence was obtained from a man aged 35-75 years with stage I lung adenocarcinoma. CDR3 residues: CASSTGGGAGETQYF. The CDR3 DNA reads as TGTGCCAGCAGTACCGGAGGGGGGGCCGGGGAGACCCAGTACTTC.